This section outlines one T cell receptor (beta chain) sequence together with its context. The data originate from a study of beta chain features in type 1 diabetes. As every portion of the isolated RNA was reverse transcribed, the sequencing read expressed TCRB transcripts. Using immunoSEQ multiplex PCR, the repertoire was profiled, and TCRdb retains in-frame clones only, with some absent. The repertoire consists of around 430,000 clones, with over 25% occurring once and the leading ten covering 0.05% to 0.07%. The CDR3 consists of 14 residues. Germline values: CDR1 SGDLS, CDR2 YYNGEE. The V end lost 2 bases, the J end lost 6 bases, and 12 bases lay between the germline ends.

Specimen: naive CD4+ T cells from blood. The chain carries TRBV9 and TRBJ2-1; D possibly corresponds to TRBD2 (6 bases). The clonotype was recovered from a man between 18 and 35 years old in good health. The CDR3 loop reads CASSVPGGANEQFF. For the CDR3, the DNA is TGTGCCAGCAGCGTCCCCGGGGGTGCCAATGAGCAGTTCTTC.